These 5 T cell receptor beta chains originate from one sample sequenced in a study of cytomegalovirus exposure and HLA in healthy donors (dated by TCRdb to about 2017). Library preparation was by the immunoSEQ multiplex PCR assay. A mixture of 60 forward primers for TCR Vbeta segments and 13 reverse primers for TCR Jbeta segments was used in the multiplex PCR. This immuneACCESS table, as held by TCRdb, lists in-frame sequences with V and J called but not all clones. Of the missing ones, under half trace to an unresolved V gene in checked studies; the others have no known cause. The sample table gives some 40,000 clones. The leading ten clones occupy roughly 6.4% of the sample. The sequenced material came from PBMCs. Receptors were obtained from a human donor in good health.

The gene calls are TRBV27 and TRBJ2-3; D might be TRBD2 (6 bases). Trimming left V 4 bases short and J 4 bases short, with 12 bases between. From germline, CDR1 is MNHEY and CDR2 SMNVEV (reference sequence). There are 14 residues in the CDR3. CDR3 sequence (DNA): TGTGCCAGCAGTTCTCCGGCGGGGTCAGATACGCAGTATTTT. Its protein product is CASSSPAGSDTQYF.

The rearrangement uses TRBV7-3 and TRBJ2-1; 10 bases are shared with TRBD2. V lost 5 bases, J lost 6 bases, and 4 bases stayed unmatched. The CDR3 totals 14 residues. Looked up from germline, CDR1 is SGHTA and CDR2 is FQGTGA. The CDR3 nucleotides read TGTGCCAGCAGCCGACAGCGGGGGGGCAATGAGCAGTTCTTC. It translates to CASSRQRGGNEQFF.

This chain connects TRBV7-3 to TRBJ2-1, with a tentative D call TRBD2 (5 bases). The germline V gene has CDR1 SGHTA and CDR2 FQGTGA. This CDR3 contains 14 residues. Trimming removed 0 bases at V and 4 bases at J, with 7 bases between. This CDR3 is CASSLTRAYNEQFF. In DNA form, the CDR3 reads TGTGCCAGCAGCTTAACGCGGGCTTACAATGAGCAGTTCTTC.

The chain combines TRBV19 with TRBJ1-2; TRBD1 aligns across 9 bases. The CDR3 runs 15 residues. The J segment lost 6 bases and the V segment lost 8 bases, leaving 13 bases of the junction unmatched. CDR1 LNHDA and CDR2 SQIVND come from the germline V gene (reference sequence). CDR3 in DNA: TGTGCCAGTTCGGGTACAGGGGGCAGGGTTGATGGCTACACCTTC. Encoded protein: CASSGTGGRVDGYTF.

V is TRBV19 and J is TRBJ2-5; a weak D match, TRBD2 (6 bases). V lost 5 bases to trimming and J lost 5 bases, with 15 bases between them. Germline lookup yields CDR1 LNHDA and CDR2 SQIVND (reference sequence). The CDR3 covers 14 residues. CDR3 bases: TGTGCCAGTAGTCCCCAGGCGGGGACGGAGACCCAGTACTTC. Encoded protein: CASSPQAGTETQYF.